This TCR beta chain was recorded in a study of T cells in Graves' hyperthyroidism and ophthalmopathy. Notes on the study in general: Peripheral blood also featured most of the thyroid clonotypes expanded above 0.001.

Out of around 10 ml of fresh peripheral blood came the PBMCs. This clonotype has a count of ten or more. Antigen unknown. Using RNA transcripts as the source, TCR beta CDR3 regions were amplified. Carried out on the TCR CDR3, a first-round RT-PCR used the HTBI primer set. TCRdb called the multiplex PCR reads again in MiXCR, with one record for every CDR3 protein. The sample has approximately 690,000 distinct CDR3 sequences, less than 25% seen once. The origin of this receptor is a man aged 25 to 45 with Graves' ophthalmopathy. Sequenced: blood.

The CDR3 DNA is TGTGCCAGCAGCAAAATCGCGGGGGGGGCCTCCTACAATGAGCAGTTCTTC. Translating it yields CASSKIAGGASYNEQFF. The chain combines TRBV7-3 with TRBJ2-1, with 9 bases that match TRBD2. Germline trimming cut 5 bases from V and 0 bases from J; bases unmatched to any gene: 8. Germline V CDR1 and CDR2: SGHTA, FQGTGA. CDR3 length: 17 residues.